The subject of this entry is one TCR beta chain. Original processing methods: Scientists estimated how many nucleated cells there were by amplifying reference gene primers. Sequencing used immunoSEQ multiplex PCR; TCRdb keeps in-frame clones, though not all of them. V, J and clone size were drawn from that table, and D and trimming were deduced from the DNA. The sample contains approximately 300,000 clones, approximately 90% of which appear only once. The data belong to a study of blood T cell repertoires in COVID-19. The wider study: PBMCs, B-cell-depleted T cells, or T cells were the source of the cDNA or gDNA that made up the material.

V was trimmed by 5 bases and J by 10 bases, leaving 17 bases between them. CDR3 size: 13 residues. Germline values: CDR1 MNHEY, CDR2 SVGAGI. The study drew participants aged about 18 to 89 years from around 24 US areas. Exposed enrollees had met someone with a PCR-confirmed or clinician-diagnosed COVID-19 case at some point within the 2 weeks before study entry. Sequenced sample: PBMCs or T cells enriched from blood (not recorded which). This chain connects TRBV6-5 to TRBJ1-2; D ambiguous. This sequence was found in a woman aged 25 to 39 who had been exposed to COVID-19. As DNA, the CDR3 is TGTGCCAGCAGTACCACGGGGAGAGTGCACTACACCTTC. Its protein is CASSTTGRVHYTF.